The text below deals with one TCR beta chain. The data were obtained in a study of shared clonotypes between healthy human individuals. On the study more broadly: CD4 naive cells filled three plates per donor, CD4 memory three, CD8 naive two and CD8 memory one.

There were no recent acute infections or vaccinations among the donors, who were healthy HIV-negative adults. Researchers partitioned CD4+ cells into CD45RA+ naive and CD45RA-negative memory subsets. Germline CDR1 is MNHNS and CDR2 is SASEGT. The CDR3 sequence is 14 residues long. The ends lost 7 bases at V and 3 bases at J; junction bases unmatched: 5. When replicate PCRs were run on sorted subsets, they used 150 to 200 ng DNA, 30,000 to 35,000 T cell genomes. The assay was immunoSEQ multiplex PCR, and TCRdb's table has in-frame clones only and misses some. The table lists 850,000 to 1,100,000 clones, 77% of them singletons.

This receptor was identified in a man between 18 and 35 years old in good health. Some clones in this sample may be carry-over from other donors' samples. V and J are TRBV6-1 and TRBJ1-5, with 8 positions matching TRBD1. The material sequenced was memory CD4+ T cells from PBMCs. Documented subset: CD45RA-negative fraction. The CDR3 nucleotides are TGTGCCAGCATTCCAGGGGGCTTCAATCAGCCCCAGCATTTT. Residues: CASIPGGFNQPQHF.